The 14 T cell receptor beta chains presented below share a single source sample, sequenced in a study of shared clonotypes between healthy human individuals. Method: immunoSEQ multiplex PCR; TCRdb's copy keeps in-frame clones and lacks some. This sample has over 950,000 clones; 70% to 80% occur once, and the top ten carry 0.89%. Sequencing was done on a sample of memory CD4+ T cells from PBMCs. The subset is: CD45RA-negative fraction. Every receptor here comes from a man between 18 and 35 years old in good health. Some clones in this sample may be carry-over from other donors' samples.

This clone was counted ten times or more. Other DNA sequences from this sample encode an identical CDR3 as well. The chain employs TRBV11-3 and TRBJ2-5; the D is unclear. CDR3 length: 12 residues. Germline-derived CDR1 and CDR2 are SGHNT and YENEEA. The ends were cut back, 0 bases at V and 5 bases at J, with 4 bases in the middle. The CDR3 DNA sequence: TGTGCCAGCAGCTTAGAGGGGGAGACCCAGTACTTC. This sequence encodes CASSLEGETQYF.

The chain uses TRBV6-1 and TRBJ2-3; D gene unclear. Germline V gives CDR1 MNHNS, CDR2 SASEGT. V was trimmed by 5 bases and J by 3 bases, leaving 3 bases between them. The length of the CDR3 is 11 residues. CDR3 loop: CASSQTDTQYF. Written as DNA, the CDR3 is TGTGCCAGCAGTCAAACAGATACGCAGTATTTT.

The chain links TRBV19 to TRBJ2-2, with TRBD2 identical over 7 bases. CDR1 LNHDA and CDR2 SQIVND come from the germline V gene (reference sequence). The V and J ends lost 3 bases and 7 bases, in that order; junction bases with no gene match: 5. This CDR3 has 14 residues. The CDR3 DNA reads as TGTGCCAGTAGTATGCGGGGGAGGAACGGGGAGCTGTTTTTT. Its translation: CASSMRGRNGELFF. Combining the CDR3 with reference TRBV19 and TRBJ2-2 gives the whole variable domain DGGITQSPKYLFRKEGQNVTLSCEQNLNHDAMYWYRQDPGQGLRLIYYSQIVNDFQKGDIAEGYSVSREKKESFPLTVTSAQKNPTAFYLCASSMRGRNGELFFGEGSRLTVL.

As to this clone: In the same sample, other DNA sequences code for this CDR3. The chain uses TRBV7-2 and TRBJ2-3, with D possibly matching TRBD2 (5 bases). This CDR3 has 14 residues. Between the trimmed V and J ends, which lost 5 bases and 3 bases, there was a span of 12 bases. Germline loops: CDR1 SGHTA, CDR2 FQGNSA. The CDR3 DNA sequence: TGTGCCAGCAGCCCTTGGACTGATACAGATACGCAGTATTTT. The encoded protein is CASSPWTDTDTQYF.

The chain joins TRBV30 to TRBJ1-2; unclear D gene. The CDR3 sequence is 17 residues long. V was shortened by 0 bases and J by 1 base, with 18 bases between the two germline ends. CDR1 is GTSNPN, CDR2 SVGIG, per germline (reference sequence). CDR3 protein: CAWSVGRASRFNYGYTF. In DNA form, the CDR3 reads TGTGCCTGGAGTGTAGGTCGGGCAAGTAGATTTAACTATGGCTACACCTTC.

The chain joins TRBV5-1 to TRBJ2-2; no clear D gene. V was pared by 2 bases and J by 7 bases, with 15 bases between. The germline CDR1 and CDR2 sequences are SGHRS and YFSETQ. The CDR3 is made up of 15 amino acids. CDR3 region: CASSFIPAKDGELFF. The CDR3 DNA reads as TGCGCCAGCAGCTTTATTCCAGCCAAGGACGGGGAGCTGTTTTTT.

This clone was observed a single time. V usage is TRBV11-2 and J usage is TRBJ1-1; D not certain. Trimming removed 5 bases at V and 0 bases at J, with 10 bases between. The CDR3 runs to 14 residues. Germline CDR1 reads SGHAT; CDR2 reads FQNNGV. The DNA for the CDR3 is TGTGCCAGCAGCCCCGGACTGCTGAACACTGAAGCTTTCTTT. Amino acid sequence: CASSPGLLNTEAFF.

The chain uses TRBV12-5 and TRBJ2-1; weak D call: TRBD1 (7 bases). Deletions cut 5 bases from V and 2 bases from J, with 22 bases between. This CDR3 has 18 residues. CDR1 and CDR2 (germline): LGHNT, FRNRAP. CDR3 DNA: TGTGCTAGTGGTAAGAGGGGGCTAGGCGGGACCCCCTACAATGAGCAGTTCTTC. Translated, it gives CASGKRGLGGTPYNEQFF.

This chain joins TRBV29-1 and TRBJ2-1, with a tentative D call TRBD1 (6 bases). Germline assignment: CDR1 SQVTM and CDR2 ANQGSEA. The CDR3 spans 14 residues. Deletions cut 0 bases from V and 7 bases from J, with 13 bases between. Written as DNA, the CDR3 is TGCAGCGTTGAAGACCACAAAACAGGGAATGAGCAGTTCTTC. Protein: CSVEDHKTGNEQFF.

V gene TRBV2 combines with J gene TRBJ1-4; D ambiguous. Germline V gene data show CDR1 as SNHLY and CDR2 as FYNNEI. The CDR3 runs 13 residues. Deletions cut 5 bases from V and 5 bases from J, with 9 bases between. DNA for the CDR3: TGTGCCAGCAGTCGAGCCCGGAATGAAAAACTGTTTTTT. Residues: CASSRARNEKLFF. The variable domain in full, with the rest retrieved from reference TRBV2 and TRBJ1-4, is EPEVTQTPSHQVTQMGQEVILRCVPISNHLYFYWYRQILGQKVEFLVSFYNNEISEKSEIFDDQFSVERPDGSNFTLKIRSTKLEDSAMYFCASSRARNEKLFFGSGTQLSVL.

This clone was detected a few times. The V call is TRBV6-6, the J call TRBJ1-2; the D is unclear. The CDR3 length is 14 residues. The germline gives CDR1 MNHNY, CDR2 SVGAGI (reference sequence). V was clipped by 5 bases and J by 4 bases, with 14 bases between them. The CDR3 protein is CASSTLEASYGYTF. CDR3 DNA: TGTGCCAGCAGTACCCTTGAAGCCAGCTATGGCTACACCTTC.

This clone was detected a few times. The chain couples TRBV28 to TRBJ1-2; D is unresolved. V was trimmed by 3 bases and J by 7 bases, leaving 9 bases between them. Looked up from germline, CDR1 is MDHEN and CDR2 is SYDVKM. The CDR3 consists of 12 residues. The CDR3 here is CASSLLRSGYTF. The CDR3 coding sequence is TGTGCCAGCAGTTTGTTACGGAGTGGCTACACCTTC.

The CDR3 region has the DNA TGTGCCAGCAGCTTATCACTAGCGGGAGGTTTGAGCGAGCAGTACTTC. Its protein is CASSLSLAGGLSEQYF. The rearrangement joins TRBV7-2 to TRBJ2-7, with 12 positions matching TRBD2. The ends lost 2 bases at V and 6 bases at J; junction bases unmatched: 8. CDR3 length: 16 amino acids. Germline CDR1 and CDR2: SGHTA and FQGNSA.

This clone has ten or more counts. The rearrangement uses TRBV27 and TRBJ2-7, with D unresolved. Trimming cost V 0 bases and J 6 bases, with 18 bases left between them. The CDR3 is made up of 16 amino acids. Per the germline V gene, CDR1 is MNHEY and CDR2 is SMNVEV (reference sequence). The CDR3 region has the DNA TGTGCCAGCAGTTTATCGTCTTCGCTAGGAAGAGGCGAGCAGTACTTC. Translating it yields CASSLSSSLGRGEQYF.